What follows are 19 T cell receptor beta chains derived from one specimen sequenced in a study of blood T cell repertoires in COVID-19. The assay was immunoSEQ multiplex PCR, and TCRdb's table has in-frame clones only and misses some. Altogether 150,000 or so clones are present, 75% to 90% being singletons, with the ten largest covering roughly an eighth. The sample taken for sequencing was peripheral blood. These receptor sequences come from a man younger than 35 with COVID-19, enrolled during active disease.

This chain connects TRBV28 to TRBJ1-5, with D hard to call. V lost 2 bases and J lost 1, with 6 bases in between. Germline assignment: CDR1 MDHEN and CDR2 SYDVKM. CDR3 length: 14 residues. The CDR3 DNA reads TGTGCCAGCAGTTTAGGCCAGAGCAATCAGCCCCAGCATTTT. It translates to CASSLGQSNQPQHF. The full variable domain, in which reference TRBV28 and TRBJ1-5 provide the parts outside the CDR3, is DVKVTQSSRYLVKRTGEKVFLECVQDMDHENMFWYRQDPGLGLRLIYFSYDVKMKEKGDIPEGYSVSREKKERFSLILESASTNQTSMYLCASSLGQSNQPQHFGDGTRLSIL.

This clone was found a few times. This sequence joins TRBV20-1 and TRBJ2-1; 7 bases match TRBD2. Trimming took 3 bases from V and 9 from J; bases not matched to a gene: 14. Germline CDR1 reads DFQATT; CDR2 reads SNEGSKA (reference sequence). The CDR3 contains 15 residues. The CDR3: CSASKTRLAPGEQFF. Here the CDR3 DNA reads TGCAGTGCTAGTAAAACGCGACTAGCTCCAGGTGAGCAGTTCTTC.

V is TRBV6-6 and J is TRBJ2-3, with 8 positions matching TRBD2. Germline loops: CDR1 MNHNY, CDR2 SVGAGI (reference sequence). The CDR3 contains 13 residues. V lost 7 bases to trimming and J lost 1 base; unmatched junction nucleotides: 1. CDR3 sequence: CASKLAGTDTQYF. In DNA form, the CDR3 reads TGTGCCAGCAAACTAGCGGGCACAGATACGCAGTATTTT.

The chain combines TRBV5-5 with TRBJ1-4, with D possibly matching TRBD1 (5 bases). Germline CDR1 SGHKS, CDR2 YYEKEE (reference sequence). Trimming cost V 2 bases and J 0 bases, with 8 bases left between them. The CDR3 has 15 residues. CDR3 region: CASSFGGATNEKLFF. CDR3 DNA: TGTGCCAGCAGCTTTGGAGGGGCAACTAATGAAAAACTGTTTTTT.

This chain joins TRBV2 and TRBJ2-7; TRBD2 matches at 11 bases. Germline V lookup: CDR1 SNHLY, CDR2 FYNNEI. CDR3 length equals 15 residues. The V and J ends lost 7 bases and 6 bases, in that order; junction bases with no gene match: 11. The CDR3 loop reads CASTYIAGGPPEQYF. The DNA for the CDR3 is TGTGCCAGCACCTATATAGCGGGAGGGCCTCCCGAGCAGTACTTC.

The rearrangement joins TRBV11-2 to TRBJ2-7, with 9 bases that match TRBD1. V shed 4 bases and J 6 bases; nucleotides not matched to a gene: 10. Per germline, CDR1 SGHAT and CDR2 FQNNGV. CDR3 length: 15 amino acids. The CDR3: CASSSKLGQGGEQYF. CDR3 nucleotides: TGTGCCAGCAGCTCTAAGCTGGGACAGGGAGGCGAGCAGTACTTC.

The J gene is TRBJ2-3, the V gene TRBV5-1; D is uncertain. Trimming stripped 3 bases from V and 2 bases from J, with 16 bases between. Germline V gene sequence: CDR1 SGHRS, CDR2 YFSETQ. The CDR3 has 16 residues. The CDR3 protein is CASSSAPSSSTDTQYF. CDR3 in DNA: TGCGCCAGCAGCTCCGCGCCGTCTTCTTCCACAGATACGCAGTATTTT.

The chain uses TRBV6-5 and TRBJ1-5; possibly TRBD1 for D (5 bases). The CDR3 totals 16 residues. Trimming stripped 0 bases from V and 4 bases from J, with 13 bases between. Germline CDR1 MNHEY, CDR2 SVGAGI. For the CDR3, the DNA is TGTGCCAGCAGTTACTCGATACCGGGGGGGAATCAGCCCCAGCATTTT. Amino acids: CASSYSIPGGNQPQHF.

The rearrangement links TRBV19 to TRBJ2-2; 11 positions agree with TRBD2. The CDR3 is 15 residues long. The V gene end was trimmed by 6 bases and the J gene end by 1 base; junction bases not matched to a gene: 1. The germline V gene encodes CDR1 LNHDA and CDR2 SQIVND (reference sequence). The CDR3 spells CASRLAGENTGELFF. The CDR3 DNA reads TGTGCCAGTAGACTAGCGGGAGAGAACACCGGGGAGCTGTTTTTT.

V is TRBV14 and J is TRBJ1-2; D ambiguous. Germline lookup yields CDR1 SGHDN and CDR2 FVKESK. CDR3 length: 13 amino acids. Trimming removed 4 bases from V and 7 bases from J, with 13 bases in between. CDR3 residues: CASSRETVRGYTF. As DNA, the CDR3 is TGTGCCAGCAGCCGGGAGACGGTGCGTGGCTACACCTTC.

V usage is TRBV6-5 and J usage is TRBJ2-2; 7 bases line up with TRBD1. Trimming removed 6 bases from V and 3 bases from J; junction bases left unmatched: 7. The CDR3 extends over 15 amino acids. Germline CDR1 and CDR2: MNHEY and SVGAGI. CDR3 loop: CASSRQGRDTGELFF. In DNA form, the CDR3 reads TGTGCCAGCAGCCGACAGGGTAGGGACACCGGGGAGCTGTTTTTT.

The chain couples TRBV5-6 to TRBJ2-4; 7 positions agree with TRBD1. V gave up 2 bases and J gave up 12 bases; unmatched junction bases: 5. This CDR3 spans 12 amino acids. CDR1 and CDR2 from the germline V gene are SGHDT and YYEEEE. In DNA form, the CDR3 reads TGTGCCAGCAGCTTCGACAGGGAGACTCAGTACTTC. Translating gives CASSFDRETQYF.

The chain carries TRBV5-1 and TRBJ1-1; possibly TRBD1 for D (6 bases). The CDR3 runs 15 residues. Per the germline V gene, CDR1 is SGHRS and CDR2 is YFSETQ. Between the trimmed V and J ends, which lost 3 bases and 1 base, there was a span of 13 bases. CDR3 sequence (DNA): TGCGCCAGCAGCTACCGATCGACAGGGAACACTGAAGCTTTCTTT. It yields the protein CASSYRSTGNTEAFF.

This sequence joins TRBV11-2 and TRBJ2-5; the D gene is possibly TRBD2 (6 bases). Per germline, CDR1 SGHAT and CDR2 FQNNGV. V was shortened by 3 bases and J by 5 bases, with 13 bases between the two germline ends. The CDR3 spans 14 residues. CDR3 region: CASSFAGRGETQYF. In nucleotides, the CDR3 is TGTGCCAGCAGCTTTGCGGGAAGGGGCGAGACCCAGTACTTC.

This chain links TRBV30 with TRBJ2-7, with D possibly TRBD2 on 6 matching bases. Germline assignment: CDR1 GTSNPN and CDR2 SVGIG (reference sequence). The V gene lost 3 bases and the J gene lost 2 bases, with 14 bases spanning the gap. This CDR3 is 14 amino acids long. CDR3 nucleotides: TGTGCCTGGAGCGCCGGGACTGCTCCCTACGAGCAGTACTTC. This gives the protein CAWSAGTAPYEQYF.

V is TRBV15 and J is TRBJ1-1; D call uncertain. CDR1 and CDR2 from the germline V gene are LNHNV and YYDKDF (reference sequence). V was pared by 3 bases and J by 5 bases, with 19 bases between. The CDR3 runs 16 residues. The CDR3 here is CATSRALRVIVTEAFF. CDR3 in DNA: TGTGCCACCAGCAGGGCCCTTCGGGTTATTGTTACTGAAGCTTTCTTT.

This chain uses TRBV7-8 with TRBJ2-7; D remains ambiguous. CDR1 is SGHVS and CDR2 is FQNEAQ in the germline V gene. The CDR3 extends over 14 amino acids. The V gene lost 1 base and the J gene lost 3 bases, with 10 bases spanning the gap. CDR3 coding DNA: TGTGCCAGCAGCTTAGTACCTCTCTACTACGAGCAGTACTTC. Translating gives CASSLVPLYYEQYF. Full variable domain (outside the CDR3, taken from reference TRBV7-8 and TRBJ2-7): GAGVSQSPRYKVAKRGQDVALRCDPISGHVSLFWYQQALGQGPEFLTYFQNEAQLDKSGLPSDRFFAERPEGSVSTLKIQRTQQEDSAVYLCASSLVPLYYEQYFGPGTRLTVT.

The CDR3 bases are TGTGCCAGCAGCCTCTCACTGGGGACTAGCGGGAGGGGCCAAGAGACCCAGTACTTC. The encoded protein is CASSLSLGTSGRGQETQYF. J is TRBJ2-5 and V is TRBV9; 16 nucleotides line up with TRBD2. Germline trimming cut 4 bases from V and 1 base from J; bases unmatched to any gene: 10. Germline CDR1 SGDLS, CDR2 YYNGEE. The CDR3 spans 19 residues.

J is TRBJ1-1 and V is TRBV5-1; D unresolved. V was shortened by 4 bases and J by 9 bases, with 19 bases between the two germline ends. Germline V lookup: CDR1 SGHRS, CDR2 YFSETQ. The CDR3 spans 14 residues. The CDR3: CASSGQLDGTQAFF. CDR3 DNA sequence: TGCGCCAGCAGCGGGCAACTCGACGGAACCCAAGCTTTCTTT.